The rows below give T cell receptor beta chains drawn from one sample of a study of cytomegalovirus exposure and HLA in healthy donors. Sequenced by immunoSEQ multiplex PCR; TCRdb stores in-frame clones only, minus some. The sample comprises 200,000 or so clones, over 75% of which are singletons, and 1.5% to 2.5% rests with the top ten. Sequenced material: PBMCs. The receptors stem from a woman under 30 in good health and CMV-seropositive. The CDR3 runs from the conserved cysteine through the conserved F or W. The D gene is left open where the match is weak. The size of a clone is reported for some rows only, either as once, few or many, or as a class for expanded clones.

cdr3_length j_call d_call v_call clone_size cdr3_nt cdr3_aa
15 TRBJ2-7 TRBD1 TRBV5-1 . TGCGCCAGCAGCTTACCTTGGACAGGGGGCTACGAGCAGTACTTC CASSLPWTGGYEQYF
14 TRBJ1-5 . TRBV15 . TGTGCCACCAGCAGAGATGGTCCCATGAGGCCCCAGCATTTT CATSRDGPMRPQHF
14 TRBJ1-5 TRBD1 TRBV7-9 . TGTGCCAGCAGCTTAGCAGGGGGCGGTCAGCCCCAGCATTTT CASSLAGGGQPQHF
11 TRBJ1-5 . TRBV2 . TGTGCCAGCAGTGAAGGGAGCCCCCAGCATTTT CASSEGSPQHF
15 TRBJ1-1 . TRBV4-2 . TGTGCCAGCAGCCAAGACCAGGTCCCGAGGGCTGAAGCTTTCTTT CASSQDQVPRAEAFF
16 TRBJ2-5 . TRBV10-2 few TGCGCCAGCAGTGAGTCGTCGGGGGAAGGGATCGAGACCCAGTACTTC CASSESSGEGIETQYF
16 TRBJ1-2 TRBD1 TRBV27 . TGTGCCAGCAGTTTAGGGGCAGGGACAGGTTATTCTGGCTACACCTTC CASSLGAGTGYSGYTF
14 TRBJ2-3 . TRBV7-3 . TGTGCCAGCAGCCCCATAGGGGCAGGAGATACGCAGTATTTT CASSPIGAGDTQYF
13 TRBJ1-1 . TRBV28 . TGTGCCAGCAGTTTATGGACAGGCACTGAAGCTTTCTTT CASSLWTGTEAFF
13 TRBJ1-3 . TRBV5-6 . TGTGCCAGCAGTTCCGACATCGGAAACACCATATATTTT CASSSDIGNTIYF
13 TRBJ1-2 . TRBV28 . TGTGCCAGCAGTTTACGGGGTACCGATGGCTACACCTTC CASSLRGTDGYTF
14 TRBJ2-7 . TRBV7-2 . TGTGCCAGCAGCTTAGCGGGAGGCATCTACGAGCAGTACTTC CASSLAGGIYEQYF
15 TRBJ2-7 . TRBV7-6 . TGTGCCAGCAGCTTAGAGTCTTACTCCTCCTACGAGCAGTACTTC CASSLESYSSYEQYF
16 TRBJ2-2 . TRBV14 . TGTGCCAGCAGCCAAGATGGAGGGAGCTCGACCGGGGAGCTGTTTTTT CASSQDGGSSTGELFF
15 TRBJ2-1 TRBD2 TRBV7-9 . TGTGCCAGCAGCTCCCTGGGGGGGAGACACAATGAGCAGTTCTTC CASSSLGGRHNEQFF
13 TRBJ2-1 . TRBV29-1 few TGCAGCGGCGGCCGAAGCTCCTACAATGAGCAGTTCTTC CSGGRSSYNEQFF
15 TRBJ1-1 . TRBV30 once TGTGCCTGGAGTGTAAATAACGAGGCGTATACTGAAGCTTTCTTT CAWSVNNEAYTEAFF
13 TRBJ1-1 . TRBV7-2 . TGTGCCAGCAGCTTAGCTCAGGGGACTGAAGCTTTCTTT CASSLAQGTEAFF
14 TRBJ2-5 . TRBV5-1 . TGCGCCAGCAGCTTGGACAGGGGGGGAGAGACCCAGTACTTC CASSLDRGGETQYF
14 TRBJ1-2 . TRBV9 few TGTGCCAGCAGCGTAGGGGCAGGGAACTATGGCTACACCTTC CASSVGAGNYGYTF